Here is one T cell receptor (beta chain) with its context. Its antigen is not known. Measured with immunoSEQ multiplex PCR; TCRdb has only the in-frame clones, and not every one. The sample gives about 64,000 clones, about two thirds of which show up once; less than 25% is in the top ten. The culture ran for roughly 10 days before CD4+ T cells were isolated. The data were obtained in a study of vaccination effects on CD4 cells after COVID-19. Study information: Samples came from two convalescent patients 16 days and one week before vaccination.

Sequencing was performed on CD4+ T cells from PBMCs cultured without peptide, taken before COVID-19 vaccination. The receptor comes from a human donor who had a prior SARS-CoV-2 infection.

For the CDR3, the DNA is TGTGCCTGGAGTACCTACTATGGCTACACCTTC. It codes for CAWSTYYGYTF. This chain uses TRBV30 with TRBJ1-2, with unresolved D. Germline V gene lookup returns CDR1 GTSNPN and CDR2 SVGIG (reference sequence). The CDR3 is 11 amino acids. V was trimmed by 2 bases and J by 3 bases, leaving 4 bases between them.